Listed below are T cell receptor beta chains from one sample, sequenced in a study of blood T cell repertoires in COVID-19. Assay: immunoSEQ multiplex PCR; the TCRdb copy retains only in-frame clones and omits some. The profile covers 90,000 or so clones, with roughly nine tenths appearing a single time and approximately 3.6% taken by the ten largest. Material: peripheral blood. The receptors come from a woman in her seventies with acute or convalescent COVID-19. Both conserved end residues are part of each CDR3. Fields, in order: D gene, clone size, V gene, J gene, CDR3 DNA, CDR3 protein. The D gene is left open where the match is weak. Some rows have no size entry. The others give once, few or many, or a class for an expanded clone.

D gene: -
clone size: -
V gene: TRBV28
J gene: TRBJ1-1
CDR3 DNA: TGTGCCAGCAGTTATAGACAGGCAGAAGCTTTCTTT
CDR3 protein: CASSYRQAEAFF

D gene: TRBD1
clone size: -
V gene: TRBV28
J gene: TRBJ1-2
CDR3 DNA: TGTGCCAGCAGTTTGGGGACAGGGGGTAGGGATGGCTACACCTTC
CDR3 protein: CASSLGTGGRDGYTF

D gene: TRBD2
clone size: -
V gene: TRBV18
J gene: TRBJ2-3
CDR3 DNA: TGTGCCAGCTCACCGGGGGTACTAGCGGGAGTGACAGATACGCAGTATTTT
CDR3 protein: CASSPGVLAGVTDTQYF

D gene: -
clone size: -
V gene: TRBV9
J gene: TRBJ1-2
CDR3 DNA: TGTGCCAGCAGCGTAGAGGGAGGGAGCGGTTATGGCTACACCTTC
CDR3 protein: CASSVEGGSGYGYTF

D gene: -
clone size: once
V gene: TRBV27
J gene: TRBJ2-3
CDR3 DNA: TGTGCCAGCAGTTTCGACCAGAGCGGCTACGGCACAGATACGCAGTATTTT
CDR3 protein: CASSFDQSGYGTDTQYF

D gene: -
clone size: -
V gene: TRBV4-1
J gene: TRBJ2-1
CDR3 DNA: TGCGCCAGCAGCCAAGATCCCCCCGTAAATGAGCAGTTCTTC
CDR3 protein: CASSQDPPVNEQFF

D gene: TRBD1
clone size: -
V gene: TRBV7-9
J gene: TRBJ2-1
CDR3 DNA: TGTGCCAGCAGCTCCGGTGGGACAGGGATACTGAATGAGCAGTTCTTC
CDR3 protein: CASSSGGTGILNEQFF

D gene: -
clone size: -
V gene: TRBV18
J gene: TRBJ2-7
CDR3 DNA: TGTGCCAGCTCACCGCTCGCAGCGGCAAGCTCCTACGAGCAGTACTTC
CDR3 protein: CASSPLAAASSYEQYF

D gene: TRBD1
clone size: -
V gene: TRBV4-2
J gene: TRBJ1-5
CDR3 DNA: TGTGCCAGCAGCGAAACTGGACAGGAACATAGCAATCAGCCCCAGCATTTT
CDR3 protein: CASSETGQEHSNQPQHF

D gene: -
clone size: -
V gene: TRBV4-2
J gene: TRBJ2-2
CDR3 DNA: TGTGCCAGCAGCCAAGAACTTGCGTTCTTCACCGGGGAGCTGTTTTTT
CDR3 protein: CASSQELAFFTGELFF

D gene: -
clone size: -
V gene: TRBV6-5
J gene: TRBJ2-4
CDR3 DNA: TGTGCCAGCAGCCGAACTAGCTTTGGCAAAAACATTCAGTACTTC
CDR3 protein: CASSRTSFGKNIQYF

D gene: -
clone size: -
V gene: TRBV19
J gene: TRBJ2-5
CDR3 DNA: TGTGCCAGTTCCTCCGGGTCCGGGTACCAAGAGACCCAGTACTTC
CDR3 protein: CASSSGSGYQETQYF

D gene: TRBD2
clone size: -
V gene: TRBV27
J gene: TRBJ2-1
CDR3 DNA: TGTGCCAGCCGGACTAGCGGGTACAATGAGCAGTTCTTC
CDR3 protein: CASRTSGYNEQFF

D gene: -
clone size: -
V gene: TRBV5-1
J gene: TRBJ2-7
CDR3 DNA: TGCGCCAGCAGCTTGGGGTGGGGAGACGAGCAGTACTTC
CDR3 protein: CASSLGWGDEQYF

D gene: -
clone size: -
V gene: TRBV5-1
J gene: TRBJ1-1
CDR3 DNA: TGCGCCAGCAGCGTCGGCGGCTTCACTGAAGCTTTCTTT
CDR3 protein: CASSVGGFTEAFF

D gene: -
clone size: once
V gene: TRBV7-9
J gene: TRBJ1-2
CDR3 DNA: TGTGCCAGCAGCTTAGCTCAGGATGGCTACACCTTC
CDR3 protein: CASSLAQDGYTF

D gene: -
clone size: -
V gene: TRBV24-1
J gene: TRBJ1-2
CDR3 DNA: TGTGCCACCAGTGCGCGGGGCTATGGCTACACCTTC
CDR3 protein: CATSARGYGYTF

D gene: TRBD2
clone size: -
V gene: TRBV7-9
J gene: TRBJ2-7
CDR3 DNA: TGTGCCAGCAGCTTAGCCTCAGGGACTAGCATACACGAGCAGTACTTC
CDR3 protein: CASSLASGTSIHEQYF

D gene: TRBD1
clone size: -
V gene: TRBV27
J gene: TRBJ2-2
CDR3 DNA: TGTGCCAGCAACATCACAGGGGCTTATGACACCGGGGAGCTGTTTTTT
CDR3 protein: CASNITGAYDTGELFF

D gene: TRBD1
clone size: -
V gene: TRBV7-8
J gene: TRBJ1-1
CDR3 DNA: TGTGCCAGCAGCGCGCACAGGGGAGGGAACACTGAAGCTTTCTTT
CDR3 protein: CASSAHRGGNTEAFF

D gene: -
clone size: -
V gene: TRBV6-5
J gene: TRBJ2-5
CDR3 DNA: TGTGCCAGCACGTTACGACAGGCGCGACAAGAGACCCAGTACTTC
CDR3 protein: CASTLRQARQETQYF

D gene: -
clone size: -
V gene: TRBV18
J gene: TRBJ1-2
CDR3 DNA: TGTGCCAGCTCAGCGAAGGCAGGCGAGACCCCTAACTATGGCTACACCTTC
CDR3 protein: CASSAKAGETPNYGYTF

D gene: -
clone size: -
V gene: TRBV5-1
J gene: TRBJ2-5
CDR3 DNA: TGCGCCAGCAGCCCCCCCAGGGATGAAGAGACCCAGTACTTC
CDR3 protein: CASSPPRDEETQYF

D gene: TRBD1
clone size: -
V gene: TRBV30
J gene: TRBJ1-3
CDR3 DNA: TGTGCCTGGAGTATGGCCGGGACAGGAGGAAACACCATATATTTT
CDR3 protein: CAWSMAGTGGNTIYF

D gene: -
clone size: -
V gene: TRBV6-1
J gene: TRBJ1-3
CDR3 DNA: TGTGCCAGCAGTGAATACAGAGCCCTCTCTGGAAACACCATATATTTT
CDR3 protein: CASSEYRALSGNTIYF

D gene: -
clone size: -
V gene: TRBV9
J gene: TRBJ1-2
CDR3 DNA: TGTGCCAGCAGCGTAGGTCCGGTTCTTATAGGAGCCTACACCTTC
CDR3 protein: CASSVGPVLIGAYTF

D gene: TRBD2
clone size: once
V gene: TRBV7-2
J gene: TRBJ2-2
CDR3 DNA: TGTGCCAGCAGCCCACTAGGACTAGCTACCGGGGAGCTGTTTTTT
CDR3 protein: CASSPLGLATGELFF

D gene: TRBD1
clone size: -
V gene: TRBV5-1
J gene: TRBJ1-5
CDR3 DNA: TGCGCCAGCAGCTTGGAGGGACAGGGAAGTCAGCCCCAGCATTTT
CDR3 protein: CASSLEGQGSQPQHF

D gene: -
clone size: -
V gene: TRBV19
J gene: TRBJ2-3
CDR3 DNA: TGTGCCAGTAGTATATCTCGAGGGCTGGCGACAGATACGCAGTATTTT
CDR3 protein: CASSISRGLATDTQYF

D gene: -
clone size: -
V gene: TRBV6-1
J gene: TRBJ1-6
CDR3 DNA: TGTGCCAGCAGTGAAGTACAGAATTCACCCCTCCACTTT
CDR3 protein: CASSEVQNSPLHF

D gene: -
clone size: -
V gene: TRBV3-1/TRBV3-2
J gene: TRBJ1-1
CDR3 DNA: TGTGCCAGCAGCCCAAAGGACAGAACGAACACTGAAGCTTTCTTT
CDR3 protein: CASSPKDRTNTEAFF

D gene: -
clone size: -
V gene: TRBV9
J gene: TRBJ2-5
CDR3 DNA: TGTGCCAGCAGCGTAGTTGATTCGAGTTTCGAGACCCAGTACTTC
CDR3 protein: CASSVVDSSFETQYF

D gene: -
clone size: few
V gene: TRBV2
J gene: TRBJ2-5
CDR3 DNA: TGTGCCAGCAGTGTGGGCCTCCAAGAGACCCAGTACTTC
CDR3 protein: CASSVGLQETQYF

D gene: -
clone size: once
V gene: TRBV4-2
J gene: TRBJ2-2
CDR3 DNA: TGTGCCAGCACCACAGGTCCCGGGGAGCTGTTTTTT
CDR3 protein: CASTTGPGELFF

D gene: TRBD1
clone size: -
V gene: TRBV7-9
J gene: TRBJ2-3
CDR3 DNA: TGTGCCAGCAGCACACCGGGACAGGGGATTAATACGCAGTATTTT
CDR3 protein: CASSTPGQGINTQYF

D gene: TRBD1
clone size: -
V gene: TRBV2
J gene: TRBJ1-2
CDR3 DNA: TGTGCCAGCAGCAAAGACTTTGGGACAGGATTCGGCTACACCTTC
CDR3 protein: CASSKDFGTGFGYTF

D gene: -
clone size: -
V gene: TRBV10-3
J gene: TRBJ1-6
CDR3 DNA: TGTGCCATCGGCAGGGAAGGCCCTTATAATTCACCCCTCCACTTT
CDR3 protein: CAIGREGPYNSPLHF

D gene: -
clone size: -
V gene: TRBV27
J gene: TRBJ1-6
CDR3 DNA: TGTGCCAGCAGTTTGTTAGGGGCTTTGTATTCACCCCTCCACTTT
CDR3 protein: CASSLLGALYSPLHF

D gene: -
clone size: -
V gene: TRBV6-1
J gene: TRBJ1-6
CDR3 DNA: TGTGCCAGCAGTGAACTAAGGGGACTAAATTCACCCCTCCACTTT
CDR3 protein: CASSELRGLNSPLHF

D gene: -
clone size: -
V gene: TRBV9
J gene: TRBJ2-3
CDR3 DNA: TGTGCCAGCAGCGTAGCTACCGGGGATACGCAGTATTTT
CDR3 protein: CASSVATGDTQYF

D gene: TRBD1
clone size: -
V gene: TRBV30
J gene: TRBJ1-3
CDR3 DNA: TGTGCCTATACGACAGGGGCTGGAAACACCATATATTTT
CDR3 protein: CAYTTGAGNTIYF

D gene: -
clone size: -
V gene: TRBV3-1/TRBV3-2
J gene: TRBJ2-3
CDR3 DNA: TGTGCCAGCAGCCAAGTCCTCCGTCCGGTAGGAGCGGATACGCAGTATTTT
CDR3 protein: CASSQVLRPVGADTQYF

D gene: TRBD1
clone size: -
V gene: TRBV6-2/TRBV6-3
J gene: TRBJ2-7
CDR3 DNA: TGTGCCAGCAGCTCCCCACGGACAGGGAACAGCTACGAGCAGTACTTC
CDR3 protein: CASSSPRTGNSYEQYF

D gene: TRBD1
clone size: -
V gene: TRBV19
J gene: TRBJ1-5
CDR3 DNA: TGTGCCAGTAACCTAAACCGGGACAGGAATCAGCCCCAGCATTTT
CDR3 protein: CASNLNRDRNQPQHF

D gene: TRBD1
clone size: -
V gene: TRBV28
J gene: TRBJ1-5
CDR3 DNA: TGTGCCAGCAGGTGGGGACAGAGGACGGATCAGCCCCAGCATTTT
CDR3 protein: CASRWGQRTDQPQHF

D gene: TRBD1
clone size: -
V gene: TRBV6-6
J gene: TRBJ1-4
CDR3 DNA: TGTGCCAGCAGTTACACCGGGACAGGGGAGAAACTGTTTTTT
CDR3 protein: CASSYTGTGEKLFF

D gene: -
clone size: -
V gene: TRBV6-6
J gene: TRBJ1-4
CDR3 DNA: TGTGCCAGCAGCAACCGGGACTATGAAAAACTGTTTTTT
CDR3 protein: CASSNRDYEKLFF

D gene: -
clone size: once
V gene: TRBV30
J gene: TRBJ1-3
CDR3 DNA: TGTGCCTGGAGTGGACCGGGACAACGCGGCCACACCATATATTTT
CDR3 protein: CAWSGPGQRGHTIYF

D gene: -
clone size: once
V gene: TRBV6-5
J gene: TRBJ1-1
CDR3 DNA: TGTGCCAGCGGCCAGGGGATGAGTATTGAAGCTTTCTTT
CDR3 protein: CASGQGMSIEAFF

D gene: -
clone size: -
V gene: TRBV6-5
J gene: TRBJ1-5
CDR3 DNA: TGTGCCAGCAAAAACAGGGAAAATGGGCCCCAGCATTTT
CDR3 protein: CASKNRENGPQHF

D gene: -
clone size: -
V gene: TRBV6-4
J gene: TRBJ1-5
CDR3 DNA: TGTGCCAGCCTAAGGTTCCAGGGCCCCTGCTGTGCGATTTGCAATCAGCCCCAGCATTTT
CDR3 protein: CASLRFQGPCCAICNQPQHF

D gene: -
clone size: few
V gene: TRBV7-2
J gene: TRBJ2-1
CDR3 DNA: TGTGCCAGCAGCTTATACGGACAACACAATGAGCAGTTCTTC
CDR3 protein: CASSLYGQHNEQFF

D gene: TRBD1
clone size: -
V gene: TRBV19
J gene: TRBJ1-1
CDR3 DNA: TGTGCCACTTTAACAGGGGGCAGGACTGAAGCTTTCTTT
CDR3 protein: CATLTGGRTEAFF